These 18 T cell receptor beta chains came from one sample sequenced in a study of shared clonotypes between healthy human individuals. Profiling relied on immunoSEQ multiplex PCR, and the TCRdb table lists in-frame clones only, not all of them. Found here are roughly 640,000 clones, 97% of them singletons; the top ten hold about 0.06%. Sequenced: naive CD4+ T cells sorted from blood. Indicated subset: CD45RA+ positively selected. The receptors originated from a woman aged 30 to 39 in good health.

V and J are TRBV6-6 and TRBJ2-5, with D possibly matching TRBD2 (6 bases). Matching the DNA end better, TRBJ2-7 makes the J call doubtful. Germline V CDR1 and CDR2: MNHNY, SVGAGI (reference sequence). The CDR3 length is 13 residues. The CDR3 coding sequence is TGTGCCAGCAGTCCGGACTACTCCTACGAGCAGTACTTC. This sequence encodes CASSPDYSYEQYF.

Comment on this clone: Other DNA sequences in the sample encode the same CDR3. This chain connects TRBV15 to TRBJ2-7, with D possibly called TRBD1 or TRBD2 (5 bases each). CDR3 length: 12 amino acids. V was trimmed by 3 bases and J by 2 bases, leaving 5 bases between them. Germline V lookup: CDR1 LNHNV, CDR2 YYDKDF (reference sequence). CDR3 sequence (DNA): TGTGCCACCAGCAGGGGGGCCTACGAGCAGTACTTC. It codes for CATSRGAYEQYF.

The chain uses TRBV6-5 and TRBJ2-3; D not resolved. V lost 5 bases and J lost 3, with 9 bases in between. The CDR3 extends over 13 amino acids. Germline loops: CDR1 MNHEY, CDR2 SVGAGI. The CDR3: CASSRQRTDTQYF. The CDR3 DNA reads as TGTGCCAGCAGTCGTCAGAGGACAGATACGCAGTATTTT.

V usage is TRBV15 and J usage is TRBJ1-1; no clear D gene. The CDR3 is made up of 14 amino acids. The germline V gene encodes CDR1 LNHNV and CDR2 YYDKDF (reference sequence). V shed 0 bases and J shed 1 base, with 6 bases lying between them. The DNA of the CDR3 is TGTGCCACCAGCAGAGAGTCTGGGAACACTGAAGCTTTCTTT. Its protein is CATSRESGNTEAFF.

V gene TRBV5-1 combines with J gene TRBJ2-3, with 9 bases aligning to TRBD2. The V gene end was trimmed by 0 bases and the J gene end by 4 bases; junction bases not matched to a gene: 6. The CDR3 is 16 residues long. Germline V gene data show CDR1 as SGHRS and CDR2 as YFSETQ. CDR3 sequence: CASSLVGGRASDTQYF. The CDR3, as DNA: TGCGCCAGCAGCTTGGTTGGCGGGAGGGCCTCAGATACGCAGTATTTT.

This chain uses TRBV19 with TRBJ2-7, with 8 bases matching TRBD1. V lost 7 bases and J lost 1; bases outside the gene matches: 9. The CDR3 is 15 amino acids. The germline V gene has CDR1 LNHDA and CDR2 SQIVND (reference sequence). The CDR3 DNA reads as TGTGCCAGTAAGGACAGGGCAGGGGGATCCTACGAGCAGTACTTC. Translating it yields CASKDRAGGSYEQYF. Full variable domain (rest looked up from reference TRBV19 and TRBJ2-7): DGGITQSPKYLFRKEGQNVTLSCEQNLNHDAMYWYRQDPGQGLRLIYYSQIVNDFQKGDIAEGYSVSREKKESFPLTVTSAQKNPTAFYLCASKDRAGGSYEQYFGPGTRLTVT.

The chain carries TRBV28 and TRBJ2-5; 10 nucleotides agree with TRBD1. Matching the DNA end better, TRBJ2-7 makes the J call doubtful. This CDR3 region has 15 residues. The germline gives CDR1 MDHEN, CDR2 SYDVKM. The CDR3 nucleotides are TGTGCCAGCAGTTTATACGGGACAGGGGCCTACGAGCAGTACTTC. Encoded protein: CASSLYGTGAYEQYF.

The chain couples TRBV19 to TRBJ1-3, with D perhaps TRBD1 (5 bases). The ends were cut back, 5 bases at V and 7 bases at J, with 21 bases in the middle. Germline V lookup: CDR1 LNHDA, CDR2 SQIVND (reference sequence). This CDR3 has 16 residues. CDR3 sequence (DNA): TGTGCCAGTAGTCCAACAGGCTGGAACGCATGGAACACCATATATTTT. Residues: CASSPTGWNAWNTIYF.

The gene calls are TRBV19 and TRBJ1-1; D not certain. V was pared by 4 bases and J by 5 bases, with 14 bases between. The germline CDR1 and CDR2 sequences are LNHDA and SQIVND (reference sequence). The CDR3 runs to 14 residues. CDR3 in DNA: TGTGCCAGTAGTAGAGGATTCACGGGGACTGAAGCTTTCTTT. It translates to CASSRGFTGTEAFF.

This chain joins TRBV6-1 and TRBJ1-5; D is unresolved. CDR3 length: 16 amino acids. Germline V gives CDR1 MNHNS, CDR2 SASEGT. With 0 bases removed from V and 0 bases from J, the gap between germline ends came to 9 bases. The CDR3 reads CASSEARTYSNQPQHF. In nucleotides, the CDR3 is TGTGCCAGCAGTGAAGCTCGGACCTATAGCAATCAGCCCCAGCATTTT.

Comment on this clone: Its ends do not fully match the called genes, so a read error is possible. The rearrangement links TRBV28 to TRBJ2-5; D gene uncertain. Germline CDR1 reads MDHEN; CDR2 reads SYDVKM. The CDR3 totals 11 residues. The CDR3 reads CASSSRPTKYF. In nucleotides, the CDR3 is TGTGCCAGCAGTTCCCGACCGACCAAGTACTTC.

This chain uses TRBV28 with TRBJ1-1, with D perhaps matching TRBD1 (6 bases). The CDR3 covers 20 residues. Germline-derived CDR1 and CDR2 are MDHEN and SYDVKM. V lost 3 bases, J lost 3 bases, and 29 bases lay in between. CDR3 loop: CASSFNGRDTDSWWDTEAFF. For the CDR3, the DNA is TGTGCCAGCAGTTTTAACGGCCGGGACACAGACAGTTGGTGGGACACTGAAGCTTTCTTT.

The chain couples TRBV18 to TRBJ2-1, with TRBD2 matching over 14 bases. The CDR3 runs 16 residues. Trimming at V came to 4 bases and at J to 8 bases, leaving 7 bases not matched to a gene. Germline-derived CDR1 and CDR2 are KGHSH and LQKENI. Written as DNA, the CDR3 is TGTGCCAGCTCACTTCGGGGGACTAGCGGGAGCGATGAGCAGTTCTTC. It codes for CASSLRGTSGSDEQFF.

CDR3: CASSPSQYF. For the CDR3, the DNA is TGTGCCAGCAGCCCTTCCCAGTACTTC. The rearrangement uses TRBV5-6 and TRBJ2-7; no clear D. Germline V gives CDR1 SGHDT, CDR2 YYEEEE. Trimming removed 4 bases at V and 10 bases at J, with 6 bases between. CDR3 size: 9 residues.

As DNA, the CDR3 is TGTGCCAGCAGCCCCGGACAGGGGTTTACTAGCGGGAGCTACGAGCAGTACTTC. The encoded protein is CASSPGQGFTSGSYEQYF. The chain couples TRBV5-5 to TRBJ2-7; 11 bases map to TRBD2. Germline CDR1 reads SGHKS; CDR2 reads YYEKEE (reference sequence). Trimming cost V 4 bases and J 3 bases; bases outside gene matches: 15. CDR3 length: 18 amino acids.

This chain connects TRBV28 to TRBJ2-3; D unresolved. Trimming stripped 2 bases from V and 1 base from J, with 10 bases between. The CDR3 is 15 amino acids. Germline values: CDR1 MDHEN, CDR2 SYDVKM. DNA of the CDR3: TGTGCCAGCAGTTTAGGCCAGCCTGGCACAGATACGCAGTATTTT. Encoded protein: CASSLGQPGTDTQYF.

V usage is TRBV25-1 and J usage is TRBJ2-7; D not resolved. CDR3 length: 14 amino acids. The germline gives CDR1 MGHDK, CDR2 SYGVNS. V lost 5 bases and J lost 6, with 17 bases in between. DNA of the CDR3: TGTGCCAGCAGTTTAGGGCTAGACCCTTTCGAGCAGTACTTC. It codes for CASSLGLDPFEQYF.

Turning to this clone: This same CDR3 is encoded by further DNA sequences in the sample. The J gene is TRBJ2-5, the V gene TRBV29-1, with D perhaps matching TRBD2 (6 bases). Germline V gene sequence: CDR1 SQVTM, CDR2 ANQGSEA. V lost 6 bases, J lost 3 bases, and 11 bases lay in between. The CDR3 loop spans 12 amino acids. CDR3 bases: TGCAGCGTGGGCCGCGGGGAAGAGACCCAGTACTTC. It yields the protein CSVGRGEETQYF.